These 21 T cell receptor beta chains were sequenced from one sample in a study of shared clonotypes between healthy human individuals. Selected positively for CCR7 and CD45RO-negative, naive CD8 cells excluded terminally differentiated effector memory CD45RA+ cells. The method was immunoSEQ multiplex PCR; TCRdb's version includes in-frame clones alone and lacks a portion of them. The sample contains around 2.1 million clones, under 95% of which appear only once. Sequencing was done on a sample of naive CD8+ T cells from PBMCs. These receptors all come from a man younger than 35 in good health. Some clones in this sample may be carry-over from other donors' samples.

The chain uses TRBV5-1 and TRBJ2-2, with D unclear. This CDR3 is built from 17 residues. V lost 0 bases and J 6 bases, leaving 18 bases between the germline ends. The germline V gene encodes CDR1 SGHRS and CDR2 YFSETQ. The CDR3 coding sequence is TGCGCCAGCAGCTTGGTATCTGGGCCCAAGCTCCCCGGGGAGCTGTTTTTT. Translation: CASSLVSGPKLPGELFF.

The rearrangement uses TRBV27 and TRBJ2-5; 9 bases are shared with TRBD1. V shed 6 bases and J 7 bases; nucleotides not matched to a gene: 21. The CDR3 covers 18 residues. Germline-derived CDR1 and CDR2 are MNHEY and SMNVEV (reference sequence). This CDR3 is CASRPSWDREGGVGTQYF. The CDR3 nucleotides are TGTGCCAGCAGACCGAGTTGGGACAGGGAAGGGGGAGTCGGGACCCAGTACTTC.

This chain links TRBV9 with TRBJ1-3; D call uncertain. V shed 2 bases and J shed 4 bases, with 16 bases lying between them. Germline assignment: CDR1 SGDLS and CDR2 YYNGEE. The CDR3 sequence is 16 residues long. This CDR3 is CASSVSAVGEGNTIYF. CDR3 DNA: TGTGCCAGCAGCGTTTCGGCGGTCGGTGAAGGAAACACCATATATTTT.

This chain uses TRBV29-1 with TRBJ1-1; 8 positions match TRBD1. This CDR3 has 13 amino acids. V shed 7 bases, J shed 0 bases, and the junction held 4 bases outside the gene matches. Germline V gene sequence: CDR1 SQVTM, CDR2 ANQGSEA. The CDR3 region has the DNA TGCAGCGCGACAGGGGCTCTGAACACTGAAGCTTTCTTT. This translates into CSATGALNTEAFF.

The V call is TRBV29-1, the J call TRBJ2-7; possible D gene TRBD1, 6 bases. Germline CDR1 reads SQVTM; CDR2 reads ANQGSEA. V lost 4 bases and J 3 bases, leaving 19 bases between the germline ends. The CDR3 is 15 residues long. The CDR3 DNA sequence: TGCAGCGTTGTGGGGCGCGAGACAGGACTCTACGAGCAGTACTTC. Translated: CSVVGRETGLYEQYF.

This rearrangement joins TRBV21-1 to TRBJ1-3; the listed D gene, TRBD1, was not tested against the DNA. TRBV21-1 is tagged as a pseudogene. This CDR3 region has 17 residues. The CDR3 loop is CASSPLSGRASGNTIYF. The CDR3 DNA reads TGTGCCAGCAGCCCTTTGTCAGGCAGGGCCTCTGGAAACACCATATATTTT.

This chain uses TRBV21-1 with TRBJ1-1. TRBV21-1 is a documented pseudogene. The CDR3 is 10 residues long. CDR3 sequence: CAGGGTEAFF. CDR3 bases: TGTGCCGGAGGGGGCACTGAAGCTTTCTTT.

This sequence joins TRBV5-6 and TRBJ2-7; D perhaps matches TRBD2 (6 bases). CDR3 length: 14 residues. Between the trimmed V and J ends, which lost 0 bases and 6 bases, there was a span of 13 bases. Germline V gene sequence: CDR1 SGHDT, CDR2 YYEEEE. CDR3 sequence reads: CASSLVQGGAEQYF. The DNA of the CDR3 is TGTGCCAGCAGCTTGGTGCAGGGAGGTGCCGAGCAGTACTTC.

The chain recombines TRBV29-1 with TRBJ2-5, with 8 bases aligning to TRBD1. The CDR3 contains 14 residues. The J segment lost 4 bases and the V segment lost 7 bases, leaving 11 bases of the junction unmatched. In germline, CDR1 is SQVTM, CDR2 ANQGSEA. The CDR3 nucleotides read TGCAGCGGGGGGTCCGACAGGGGTCGAGAGACCCAGTACTTC. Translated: CSGGSDRGRETQYF.

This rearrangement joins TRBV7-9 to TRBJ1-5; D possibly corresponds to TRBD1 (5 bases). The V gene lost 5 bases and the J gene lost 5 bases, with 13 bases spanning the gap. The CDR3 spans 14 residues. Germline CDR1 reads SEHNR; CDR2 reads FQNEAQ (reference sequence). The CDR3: CASSEILGDQPQHF. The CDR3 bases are TGTGCCAGCAGCGAGATCTTGGGGGATCAGCCCCAGCATTTT.

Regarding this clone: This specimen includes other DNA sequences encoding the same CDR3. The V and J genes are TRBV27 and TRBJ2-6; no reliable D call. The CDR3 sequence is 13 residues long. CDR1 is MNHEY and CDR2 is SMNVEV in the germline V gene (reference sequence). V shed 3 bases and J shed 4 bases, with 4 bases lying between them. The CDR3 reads CASSFIGANVLTF. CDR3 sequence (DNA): TGTGCCAGCAGTTTTATAGGGGCCAACGTCCTGACTTTC.

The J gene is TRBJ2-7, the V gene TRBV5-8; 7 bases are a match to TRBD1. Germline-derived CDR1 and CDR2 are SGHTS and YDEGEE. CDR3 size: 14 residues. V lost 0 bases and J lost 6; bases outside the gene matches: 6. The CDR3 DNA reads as TGTGCCAGCAGCTTGGTAGGTCCAGGGGGCGAGCAGTACTTC. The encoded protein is CASSLVGPGGEQYF.

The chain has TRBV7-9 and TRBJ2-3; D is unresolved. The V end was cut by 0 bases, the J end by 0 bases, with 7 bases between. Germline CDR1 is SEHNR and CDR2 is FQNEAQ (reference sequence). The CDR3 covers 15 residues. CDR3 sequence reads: CASSLAVVSTDTQYF. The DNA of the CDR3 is TGTGCCAGCAGCTTAGCGGTGGTTAGCACAGATACGCAGTATTTT.

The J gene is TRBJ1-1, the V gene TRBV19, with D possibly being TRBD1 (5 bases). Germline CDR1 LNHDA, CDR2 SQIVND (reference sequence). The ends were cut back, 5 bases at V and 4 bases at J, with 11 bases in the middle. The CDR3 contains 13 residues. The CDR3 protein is CASSPGTLTEAFF. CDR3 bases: TGTGCCAGTAGTCCCGGGACTCTCACTGAAGCTTTCTTT.

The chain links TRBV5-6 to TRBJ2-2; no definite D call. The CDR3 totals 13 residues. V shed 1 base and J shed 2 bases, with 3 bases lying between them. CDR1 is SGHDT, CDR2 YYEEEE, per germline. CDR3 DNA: TGTGCCAGCAGCTTGCTTAACACCGGGGAGCTGTTTTTT. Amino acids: CASSLLNTGELFF. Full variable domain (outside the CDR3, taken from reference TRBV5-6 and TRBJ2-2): DAGVTQSPTHLIKTRGQQVTLRCSPKSGHDTVSWYQQALGQGPQFIFQYYEEEERQRGNFPDRFSGHQFPNYSSELNVNALLLGDSALYLCASSLLNTGELFFGEGSRLTVL.

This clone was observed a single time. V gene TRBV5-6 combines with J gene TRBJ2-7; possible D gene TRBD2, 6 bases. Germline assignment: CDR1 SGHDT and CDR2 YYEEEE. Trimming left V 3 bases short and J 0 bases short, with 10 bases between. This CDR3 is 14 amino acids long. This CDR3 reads CASSWRDGSYEQYF. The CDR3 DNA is TGTGCCAGCAGCTGGAGGGACGGCTCCTACGAGCAGTACTTC.

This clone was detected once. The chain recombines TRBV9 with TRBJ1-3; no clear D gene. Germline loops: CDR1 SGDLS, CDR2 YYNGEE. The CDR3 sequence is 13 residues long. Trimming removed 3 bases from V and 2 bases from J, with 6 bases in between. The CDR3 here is CASSARTGNTIYF. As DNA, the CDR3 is TGTGCCAGCAGCGCCAGAACTGGAAACACCATATATTTT.

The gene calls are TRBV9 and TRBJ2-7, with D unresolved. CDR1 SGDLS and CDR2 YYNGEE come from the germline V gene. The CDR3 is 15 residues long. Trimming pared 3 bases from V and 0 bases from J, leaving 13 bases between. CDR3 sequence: CASSAGPGYSYEQYF. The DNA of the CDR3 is TGTGCCAGCAGCGCCGGTCCGGGCTACTCCTACGAGCAGTACTTC.

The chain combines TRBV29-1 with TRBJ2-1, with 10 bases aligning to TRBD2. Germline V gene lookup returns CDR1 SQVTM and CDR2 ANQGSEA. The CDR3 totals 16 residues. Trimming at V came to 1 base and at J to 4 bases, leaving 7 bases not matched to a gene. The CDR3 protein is CSVEALAGVLYNEQFF. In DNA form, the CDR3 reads TGCAGCGTTGAAGCGCTAGCGGGAGTTCTTTACAATGAGCAGTTCTTC.

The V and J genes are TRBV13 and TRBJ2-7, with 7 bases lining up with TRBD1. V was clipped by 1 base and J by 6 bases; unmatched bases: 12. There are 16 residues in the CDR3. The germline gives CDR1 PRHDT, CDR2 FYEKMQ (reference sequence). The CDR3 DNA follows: TGTGCCAGCAGCTTAGCGGGACAGCTAGGTGTAGGCGAGCAGTACTTC. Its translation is CASSLAGQLGVGEQYF.

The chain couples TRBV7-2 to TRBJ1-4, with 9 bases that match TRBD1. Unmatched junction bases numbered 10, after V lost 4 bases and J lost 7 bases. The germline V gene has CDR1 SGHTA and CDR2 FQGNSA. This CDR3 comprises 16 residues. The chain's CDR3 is CASSSRDREEGEKLFF. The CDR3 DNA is TGTGCCAGCAGCTCGAGGGACAGGGAGGAAGGTGAAAAACTGTTTTTT.